This T cell receptor (beta chain) was recorded in a study of Graves' ophthalmopathy and Graves' hyperthyroidism. Amplification of TCR beta CDR3 regions used RNA transcripts. Second-round multiplex PCR came after a first-round RT-PCR that employed HTBI primers. Each CDR3 protein is one row after TCRdb ran MiXCR on the multiplex PCR reads. The sample has about 230,000 distinct CDR3 sequences; about 47% are singletons. CDR1 and CDR2 (germline): LNHDA, SQIVND (reference sequence). This CDR3 is built from 13 residues. With respect to this clonotype: A junction boundary mismatches the germline segment, possibly from a read error.

Sequencing input: peripheral blood. The chain employs TRBV19 and TRBJ1-2; D is unresolved. The clonotype comes from an adult man with Graves' ophthalmopathy. The CDR3 is CASTPPGLYGYIF. The DNA of the CDR3 is TGTGCCAGTACTCCCCCCGGTCTCTACGGCTACATCTTC.